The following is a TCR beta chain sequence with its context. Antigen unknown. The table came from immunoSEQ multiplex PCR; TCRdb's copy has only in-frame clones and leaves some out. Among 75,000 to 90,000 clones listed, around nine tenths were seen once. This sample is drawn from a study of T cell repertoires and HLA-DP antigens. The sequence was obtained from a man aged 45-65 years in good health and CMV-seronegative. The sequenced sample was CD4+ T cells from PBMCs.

The CDR3 coding sequence is TGTGCCAGCAGCCCTCCCTACAGTAATGAGCAGTTCTTC. Amino acids: CASSPPYSNEQFF. The V gene is TRBV5-4, the J gene TRBJ2-1, with unresolved D. The CDR3 contains 13 residues. The ends were cut back, 4 bases at V and 7 bases at J, with 12 bases in the middle. CDR1 is SGHNT and CDR2 is YYREEE in the germline V gene (reference sequence).